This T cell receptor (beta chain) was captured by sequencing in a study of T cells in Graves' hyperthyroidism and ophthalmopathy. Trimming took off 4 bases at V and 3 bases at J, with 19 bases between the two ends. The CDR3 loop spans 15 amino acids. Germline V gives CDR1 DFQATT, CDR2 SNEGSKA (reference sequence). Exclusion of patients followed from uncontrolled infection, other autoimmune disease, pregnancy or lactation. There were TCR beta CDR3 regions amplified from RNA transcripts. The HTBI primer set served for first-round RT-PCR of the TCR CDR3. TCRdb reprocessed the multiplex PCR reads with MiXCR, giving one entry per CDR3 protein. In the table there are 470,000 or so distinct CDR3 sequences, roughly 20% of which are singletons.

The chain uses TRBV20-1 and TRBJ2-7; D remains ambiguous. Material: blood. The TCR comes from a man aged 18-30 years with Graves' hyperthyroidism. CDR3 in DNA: TGCAGTGCTACCCCCCCGGGTTTGGACCTCTACGAGCAGTACTTC. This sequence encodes CSATPPGLDLYEQYF.